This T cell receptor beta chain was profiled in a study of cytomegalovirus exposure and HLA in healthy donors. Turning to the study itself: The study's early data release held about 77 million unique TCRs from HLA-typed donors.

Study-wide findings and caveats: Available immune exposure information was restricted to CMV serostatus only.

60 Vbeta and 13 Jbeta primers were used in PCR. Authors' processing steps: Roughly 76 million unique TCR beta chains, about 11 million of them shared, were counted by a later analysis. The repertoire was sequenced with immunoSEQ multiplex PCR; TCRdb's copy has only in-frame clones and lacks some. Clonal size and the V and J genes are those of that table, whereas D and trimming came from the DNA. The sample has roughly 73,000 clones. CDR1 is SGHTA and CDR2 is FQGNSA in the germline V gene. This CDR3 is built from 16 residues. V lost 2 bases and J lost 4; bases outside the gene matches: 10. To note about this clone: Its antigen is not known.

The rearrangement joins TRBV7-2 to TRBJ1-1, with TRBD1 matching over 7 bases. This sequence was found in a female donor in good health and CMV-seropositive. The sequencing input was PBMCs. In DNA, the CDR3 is TGTGCCAGCAGCTTAAGAGCCCGGGACAGAACCACTGAAGCTTTCTTT. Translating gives CASSLRARDRTTEAFF.